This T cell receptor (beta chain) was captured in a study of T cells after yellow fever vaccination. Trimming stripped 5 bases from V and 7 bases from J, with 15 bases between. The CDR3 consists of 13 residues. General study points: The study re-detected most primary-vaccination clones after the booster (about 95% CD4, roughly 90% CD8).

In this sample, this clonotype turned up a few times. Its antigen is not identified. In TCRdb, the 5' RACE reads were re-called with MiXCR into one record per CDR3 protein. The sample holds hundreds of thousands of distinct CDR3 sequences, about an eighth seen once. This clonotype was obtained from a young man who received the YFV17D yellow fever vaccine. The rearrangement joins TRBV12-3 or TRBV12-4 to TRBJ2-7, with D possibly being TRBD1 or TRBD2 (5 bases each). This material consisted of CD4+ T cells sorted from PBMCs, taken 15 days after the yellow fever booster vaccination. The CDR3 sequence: CASSPARGYEQYF. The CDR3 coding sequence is TGTGCCAGCAGTCCTGCCCGGGGCTATGAGCAGTACTTC.